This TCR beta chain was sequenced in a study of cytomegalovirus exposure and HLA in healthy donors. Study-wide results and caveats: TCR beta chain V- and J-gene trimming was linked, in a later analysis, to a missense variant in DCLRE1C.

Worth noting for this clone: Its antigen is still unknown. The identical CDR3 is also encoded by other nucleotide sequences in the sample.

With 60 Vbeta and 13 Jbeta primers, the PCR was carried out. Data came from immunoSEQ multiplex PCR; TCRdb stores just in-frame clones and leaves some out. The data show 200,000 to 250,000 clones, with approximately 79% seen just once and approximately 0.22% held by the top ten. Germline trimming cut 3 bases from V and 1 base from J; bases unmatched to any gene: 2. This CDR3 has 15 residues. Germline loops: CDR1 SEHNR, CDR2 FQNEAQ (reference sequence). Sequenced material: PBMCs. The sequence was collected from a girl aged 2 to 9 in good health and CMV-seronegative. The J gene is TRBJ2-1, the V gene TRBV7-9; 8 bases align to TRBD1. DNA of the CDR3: TGTGCCAGCAGCTTCGACAGGGGATCCTACAATGAGCAGTTCTTC. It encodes CASSFDRGSYNEQFF.